A single T cell receptor (beta chain) is shown here with its context. Its antigen is as yet unknown. These data come from a study of blood T cells in healthy people across ages. General study points: Older age coincided with a roughly linear decline in TCR beta diversity per million T cells.

Next came a second PCR, run for 7 to 11 cycles, which used a sample-barcoded 5' primer along with a J-beta primer mix. With 12 random nucleotides, a template-switch adaptor tagged each individual cDNA molecule. TCRdb re-called the 5' RACE reads with MiXCR, one entry per CDR3 protein. The data hold roughly 2 million distinct CDR3 sequences, with 49% observed a single time. After removal of 5 bases from V and 10 bases from J, the junction contained 13 bases not matched to a gene. The CDR3 runs 15 residues. CDR1 and CDR2 (germline): SGHTA, FQGNSA. In terms of origin and age, donors were healthy Caucasian individuals from Russia aged about 6 to 90.

The V and J genes are TRBV7-2 and TRBJ2-1; 8 positions agree with TRBD2. The clonotype originates from a woman in her 40s in good health. The source material was blood. The CDR3 DNA reads as TGTGCCAGCAGCCCACTGCGGGGGGCCGGAGGGGAGCAGTTCTTC. It codes for CASSPLRGAGGEQFF.